Shown below are 21 T cell receptor beta chains from a single sample sequenced in a study of T cell responses to AZD1222 COVID-19 vaccine. Repertoires were generated with immunoSEQ multiplex PCR, while TCRdb's copy carries only in-frame clones and drops some. The sample holds around 88,000 clones; approximately 86% are singletons and the top ten take about 9.4%. Sequences were derived from peripheral blood, sampled on day 0 of MenACWY control vaccination. Every receptor here comes from an adult in good health.

The J gene is TRBJ2-1, the V gene TRBV25-1; 8 bases map to TRBD2. CDR1 is MGHDK and CDR2 is SYGVNS in the germline V gene. CDR3 length: 17 amino acids. V trimming: 0 bases; J trimming: 4 bases; junction bases outside the gene matches: 8. CDR3 coding DNA: TGTGCCAGCAGTGAATATCGGGGCGGGGGGCAATACAATGAGCAGTTCTTC. Protein: CASSEYRGGGQYNEQFF.

The CDR3 sequence: CASSQGVEQFF. The CDR3 DNA is TGTGCCAGCAGCCAAGGGGTTGAGCAGTTCTTC. The chain is built from TRBV7-9 and TRBJ2-1, with D tentatively TRBD1 (5 bases). Trimming took off 5 bases at V and 9 bases at J, with 8 bases between the two ends. In germline, CDR1 is SEHNR, CDR2 FQNEAQ (reference sequence). This CDR3 has 11 residues.

The genes are TRBV29-1 and TRBJ1-2, with D hard to call. The germline gives CDR1 SQVTM, CDR2 ANQGSEA. CDR3 length: 11 amino acids. Trimming removed 3 bases at V and 5 bases at J, with 7 bases between. The CDR3 sequence is CSVDGGYGYTF. The CDR3 bases are TGCAGCGTTGATGGTGGATATGGCTACACCTTC.

The chain joins TRBV6-6 to TRBJ1-1; a weak D match, TRBD1 (6 bases). The CDR3 runs to 14 residues. Germline V gene lookup returns CDR1 MNHNY and CDR2 SVGAGI (reference sequence). The V and J ends lost 6 bases and 0 bases respectively, with 11 bases between them. The CDR3 sequence is CASRTGTMNTEAFF. In DNA, the CDR3 is TGTGCCAGCAGAACCGGGACAATGAACACTGAAGCTTTCTTT.

V is TRBV10-3 and J is TRBJ1-6; 9 bases are shared with TRBD1. With V trimmed by 6 bases and J by 8 bases, 8 bases remained unmatched. CDR1 and CDR2 from the germline V gene are ENHRY and SYGVKD. The CDR3 spans 15 residues. The CDR3 region has the DNA TGTGCCATCAGATCGACAGGGGGTAGCGATTCACCCCTCCACTTT. Amino acids: CAIRSTGGSDSPLHF.

The V call is TRBV6-4, the J call TRBJ2-2; 7 bases are shared with TRBD1. The ends lost 4 bases at V and 5 bases at J; junction bases unmatched: 10. The CDR3 has 16 residues. Germline CDR1 and CDR2: MRHNA and SNTAGT. CDR3 protein: CASSVRGQRGTGELFF. CDR3 nucleotide sequence: TGTGCCAGCAGTGTCCGGGGACAGCGAGGGACCGGGGAGCTGTTTTTT.

The chain has TRBV29-1 and TRBJ1-1; D remains ambiguous. The CDR3 consists of 14 residues. The V end lost 1 base, the J end lost 1 base, and 10 bases lay between the germline ends. Germline CDR1 reads SQVTM; CDR2 reads ANQGSEA. This CDR3 is CSVEVQLKNTEAFF. The CDR3 DNA is TGCAGCGTTGAAGTCCAGTTAAAGAACACTGAAGCTTTCTTT.

This sequence joins TRBV4-2 and TRBJ2-7; 8 nucleotides agree with TRBD2. V gave up 0 bases and J gave up 4 bases; unmatched junction bases: 5. CDR1 and CDR2 (germline): LGHNA, YNFKEQ. The CDR3 totals 15 residues. DNA for the CDR3: TGTGCCAGCAGCCAAGAACCGGGAGGGTTATACGAGCAGTACTTC. Its translation: CASSQEPGGLYEQYF.

The chain uses TRBV4-2 and TRBJ1-4; D unresolved. Trimming left V 1 base short and J 12 bases short, with 12 bases between. The germline gives CDR1 LGHNA, CDR2 YNFKEQ. This CDR3 has 13 amino acids. The CDR3 reads CASSQVPHKELFF. The CDR3 DNA follows: TGTGCCAGCAGCCAAGTACCTCACAAGGAACTGTTTTTT.

This chain joins TRBV28 and TRBJ1-5; weak D call: TRBD1 (5 bases). CDR1 is MDHEN and CDR2 is SYDVKM in the germline V gene. V lost 6 bases and J 7 bases, leaving 16 bases between the germline ends. CDR3 size: 14 residues. The CDR3 sequence is CASRTPGPSQPQHF. The CDR3 DNA reads TGTGCCAGCAGAACTCCGGGACCATCCCAGCCCCAGCATTTT.

This chain uses TRBV20-1 with TRBJ1-3; D gene unclear. Germline loops: CDR1 DFQATT, CDR2 SNEGSKA (reference sequence). The CDR3 loop spans 13 amino acids. With 3 bases removed from V and 5 bases from J, the gap between germline ends came to 11 bases. CDR3 in amino acids: CSASAVDRNTIYF. CDR3 nucleotides: TGCAGTGCTAGTGCTGTGGACCGAAACACCATATATTTT.

The chain couples TRBV27 to TRBJ2-2, with 8 bases matching TRBD2. The CDR3 totals 15 residues. CDR1 is MNHEY and CDR2 is SMNVEV in the germline V gene (reference sequence). V dropped 6 bases and J dropped 4; count of bases not matched to a gene: 7. CDR3 region: CASRGTSGSTGELFF. As DNA, the CDR3 is TGTGCCAGCAGGGGAACTAGCGGCTCCACCGGGGAGCTGTTTTTT.

The chain is built from TRBV10-3 and TRBJ1-1; possibly TRBD1 for D (5 bases). The V end was cut by 9 bases, the J end by 2 bases, with 10 bases between. Germline V gene sequence: CDR1 ENHRY, CDR2 SYGVKD. The CDR3 is made up of 12 amino acids. In DNA, the CDR3 is TGTGCCATGCAGGGTATTAACACTGAAGCTTTCTTT. This gives the protein CAMQGINTEAFF.

The rearrangement joins TRBV6-5 to TRBJ2-7; D could derive from TRBD1 or TRBD2 (5 bases each). The germline gives CDR1 MNHEY, CDR2 SVGAGI. Between the trimmed V and J ends, which lost 8 bases and 0 bases, there was a span of 8 bases. There are 12 residues in the CDR3. The CDR3 DNA sequence: TGTGCCAGCTGGGGGAACTCCTACGAGCAGTACTTC. Protein: CASWGNSYEQYF.

The table lists this clone with a count of one. V and J are TRBV27 and TRBJ1-3; D is unresolved. The CDR3 is 13 residues long. Germline V gene sequence: CDR1 MNHEY, CDR2 SMNVEV (reference sequence). Trimming removed 3 bases at V and 4 bases at J, with 7 bases between. CDR3 DNA sequence: TGTGCCAGCAGTTTGGAACCCGGAAACACCATATATTTT. Its protein is CASSLEPGNTIYF.

The rearrangement uses TRBV10-3 and TRBJ1-4; D uncertain. The germline gives CDR1 ENHRY, CDR2 SYGVKD. Trimming shortened V by 6 bases and J by 8 bases, and 13 bases separated the two germline ends. The length of the CDR3 is 13 residues. CDR3 nucleotides: TGTGCCATCAGCCGGGCCGAGAAGGAAAAACTGTTTTTT. This sequence encodes CAISRAEKEKLFF.

V gene TRBV11-2 combines with J gene TRBJ1-4; D gene unclear. Germline assignment: CDR1 SGHAT and CDR2 FQNNGV. V lost 1 base and J lost 4, with 10 bases in between. CDR3 size: 15 residues. The CDR3 spells CASSLAVRNNEKLFF. In DNA form, the CDR3 reads TGTGCCAGCAGCTTAGCTGTACGTAATAATGAAAAACTGTTTTTT.

The table lists this clone with a count of one. The V call is TRBV9, the J call TRBJ1-2; D is possibly TRBD1 (6 bases). Trimming stripped 3 bases from V and 3 bases from J, with 18 bases between. This CDR3 spans 16 amino acids. Germline CDR1 SGDLS, CDR2 YYNGEE. CDR3 residues: CASSASSRGRDYGYTF. CDR3 coding DNA: TGTGCCAGCAGCGCCTCATCTAGGGGGAGGGACTATGGCTACACCTTC.

The V call is TRBV7-7, the J call TRBJ2-3; D tentatively reads TRBD1 or TRBD2 (5 bases each). The CDR3 spans 15 residues. CDR1 is SSHAT and CDR2 is FNYEAQ in the germline V gene (reference sequence). The V and J ends lost 1 base and 2 bases respectively, with 10 bases between them. CDR3 residues: CASSLEGTTTDTQYF. The CDR3 coding sequence is TGTGCCAGCAGCTTAGAAGGGACGACCACAGATACGCAGTATTTT.

The chain recombines TRBV6-5 with TRBJ1-4, with a weak D call TRBD1 (6 bases). From germline, CDR1 is MNHEY and CDR2 SVGAGI. Trimming took 2 bases from V and 8 from J, leaving 18 bases between them. CDR3 length: 16 amino acids. This chain's CDR3 is CASSYVRGGAGEKLFF. The CDR3 DNA reads as TGTGCCAGCAGTTACGTACGGGGGGGGGCAGGGGAAAAACTGTTTTTT.

In DNA form, the CDR3 reads TGTGCCAGCATCCCCCGCACTGGGGCGCTTTACGAGCAGTACTTC. It is translated as CASIPRTGALYEQYF. The rearrangement uses TRBV28 and TRBJ2-7; weak D call: TRBD1 (5 bases). V lost 7 bases and J 4 bases, leaving 20 bases between the germline ends. Germline V gene data show CDR1 as MDHEN and CDR2 as SYDVKM. The CDR3 runs 15 residues.